The clone carrying this T cell receptor (beta chain) was found once. In the source study's methods: Using reference gene primer amplification, nucleated cell counts were estimated. Generated by immunoSEQ multiplex PCR, the TCRdb table keeps only in-frame clones and is missing some. V and J calls and clone size are those listed in that table; D and trimming were worked out from the DNA. The repertoire has about 110,000 clones, 70% to 90% of them found once; the top ten carry approximately 3.5%. CDR3 length: 17 residues. The source of the sample is a study of blood T cell repertoires in COVID-19. Study details: Specimens from acute and convalescent COVID-19 originated in the United States, Italy and Spain. From T cells, B-cell-depleted T cells, or PBMCs came the material, which was cDNA or gDNA.

This chain links TRBV21-1 with TRBJ2-7; the tabulated D call, TRBD2, remains unverified against the DNA. TRBV21-1 has pseudogene status. The sequencing input was peripheral blood. This receptor was taken from a woman aged 50 to 60 with acute or convalescent COVID-19. DNA of the CDR3: TGTGCCAGCAGCTCCCCGGGTAGCGGTAAAAACACCTACGAGCAGTACTTC. Its protein product is CASSSPGSGKNTYEQYF.